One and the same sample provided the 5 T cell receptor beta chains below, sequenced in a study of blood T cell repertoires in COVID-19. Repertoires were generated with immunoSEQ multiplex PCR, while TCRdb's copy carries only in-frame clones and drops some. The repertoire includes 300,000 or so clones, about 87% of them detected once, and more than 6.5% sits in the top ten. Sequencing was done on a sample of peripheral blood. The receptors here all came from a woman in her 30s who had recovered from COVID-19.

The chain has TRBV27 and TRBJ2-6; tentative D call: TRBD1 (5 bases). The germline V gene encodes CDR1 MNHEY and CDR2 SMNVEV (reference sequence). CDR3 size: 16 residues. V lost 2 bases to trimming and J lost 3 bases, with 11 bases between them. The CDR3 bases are TGTGCCAGCAGTTTAACGACAGTAATTGGGGCCAACGTCCTGACTTTC. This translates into CASSLTTVIGANVLTF.

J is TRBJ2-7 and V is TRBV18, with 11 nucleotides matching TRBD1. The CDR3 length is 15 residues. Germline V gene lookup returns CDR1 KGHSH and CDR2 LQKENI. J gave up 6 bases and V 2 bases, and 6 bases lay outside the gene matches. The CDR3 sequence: CASSPGQGATGEQYF. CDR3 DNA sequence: TGTGCCAGCTCACCAGGACAGGGGGCGACGGGCGAGCAGTACTTC.

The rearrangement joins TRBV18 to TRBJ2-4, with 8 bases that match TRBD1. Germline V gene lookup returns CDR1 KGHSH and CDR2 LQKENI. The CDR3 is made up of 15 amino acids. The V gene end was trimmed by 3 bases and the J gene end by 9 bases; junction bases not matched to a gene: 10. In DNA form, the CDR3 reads TGTGCCAGCTCACCTCGGGACAGGCAAATAAGCATTCAGTACTTC. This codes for CASSPRDRQISIQYF. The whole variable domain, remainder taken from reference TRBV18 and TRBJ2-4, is NAGVMQNPRHLVRRRGQEARLRCSPMKGHSHVYWYRQLPEEGLKFMVYLQKENIIDESGMPKERFSAEFPKEGPSILRIQQVVRGDSAAYFCASSPRDRQISIQYFGAGTRLSVL.

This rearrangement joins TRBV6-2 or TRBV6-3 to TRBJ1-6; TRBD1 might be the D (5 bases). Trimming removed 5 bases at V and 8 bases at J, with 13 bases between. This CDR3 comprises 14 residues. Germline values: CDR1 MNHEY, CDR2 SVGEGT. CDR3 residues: CASSPRTFYSPLHF. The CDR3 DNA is TGTGCCAGCAGTCCACGGACATTTTATTCACCCCTCCACTTT.

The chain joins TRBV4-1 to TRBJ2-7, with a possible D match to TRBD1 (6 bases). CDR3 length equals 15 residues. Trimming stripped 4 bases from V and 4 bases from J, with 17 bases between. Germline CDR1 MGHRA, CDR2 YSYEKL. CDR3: CASSRSAGAVYEQYF. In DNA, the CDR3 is TGCGCCAGCAGCCGAAGTGCAGGGGCAGTTTACGAGCAGTACTTC.